Listed here are 26 T cell receptor beta chains from one sample, sequenced in a study of Graves' ophthalmopathy and Graves' hyperthyroidism. RNA transcripts yielded amplified TCR beta CDR3 regions. A first-round RT-PCR used HTBI primers, followed by a second-round multiplex PCR. A single record per CDR3 protein comes from TCRdb applying MiXCR to the multiplex PCR reads. The profile covers 620,000 or so distinct CDR3 sequences, with about 24% appearing a single time and more than 5.5% taken by the ten largest. The specimen was peripheral blood. The receptor source for this set is a woman under 30 with stable Graves' hyperthyroidism. Some clones in this sample may be carry-over from other donors' samples.

This clonotype was detected ten times or more. The chain recombines TRBV15 with TRBJ2-2; D gene unclear. The CDR3 has 13 residues. From germline, CDR1 is LNHNV and CDR2 YYDKDF (reference sequence). The ends were cut back, 1 base at V and 3 bases at J, with 3 bases in the middle. This CDR3 reads CATSRVDTGELFF. The CDR3 region has the DNA TGTGCCACCAGCAGAGTGGACACCGGGGAGCTGTTTTTT.

The table lists this clonotype with a few counts. The chain carries TRBV30 and TRBJ1-2, with 8 bases that match TRBD1. CDR1 is GTSNPN, CDR2 SVGIG, per germline (reference sequence). J gave up 6 bases and V 3 bases, and 6 bases lay outside the gene matches. This CDR3 region has 13 residues. CDR3 bases: TGTGCCTGGAGGGGCAGGGGGCTGGATGGCTACACCTTC. Amino acids: CAWRGRGLDGYTF.

This clonotype was recorded at least ten times. The CDR3 DNA is TGTGCCAGCAGCTTCTCCGGGACAGGGAATCTTGCCCACTCGCGCGAGCAGTACTTC. Protein product: CASSFSGTGNLAHSREQYF. V and J are TRBV13 and TRBJ2-7; 9 bases line up with TRBD1. The CDR3 consists of 19 residues. Losses at the gene ends were 3 bases for V and 6 bases for J; bases not matched to a gene: 21. CDR1 is PRHDT, CDR2 FYEKMQ, per germline (reference sequence).

There are a few counts of this clonotype. This sequence may be a read error, since a much larger clone differs from it by one base. V is TRBV12-3 or TRBV12-4 and J is TRBJ2-5, with D perhaps given as TRBD1 or TRBD2 (6 bases each). This CDR3 region has 15 residues. The ends were cut back, 5 bases at V and 4 bases at J, with 17 bases in the middle. The CDR3 sequence is CASSVPTGRGETQYF. CDR3 DNA sequence: TGTGCCAGCAGTGTCCCAACAGGGCGGGGAGAGACCCAGTACTTC.

This clonotype was seen more than once but under ten times. The J gene is TRBJ2-6, the V gene TRBV18; D possibly corresponds to TRBD2 (5 bases). This CDR3 spans 16 amino acids. V dropped 2 bases and J dropped 6 bases, with 14 bases sitting between them. Germline lookup yields CDR1 KGHSH and CDR2 LQKENI. The CDR3 region has the DNA TGTGCCAGCTCACCAATCATCACGGGAATGGCCAACGTCCTGACTTTC. Translation gives CASSPIITGMANVLTF.

This clonotype was seen many times. This may be a read error: a much more frequent sequence differs by one nucleotide. The chain joins TRBV12-3 or TRBV12-4 to TRBJ1-2; D perhaps matches TRBD1 (6 bases). The CDR3 totals 15 residues. The ends were cut back, 4 bases at V and 5 bases at J, with 17 bases in the middle. The CDR3 spells CASSSSGQPMYGYTF. The CDR3, as DNA: TGTGCCAGCAGTTCCTCTGGACAGCCCATGTATGGCTACACCTTC.

This clonotype was seen ten or more times. The V call is TRBV20-1, the J call TRBJ1-3; TRBD1 matches 8 bases. The ends lost 2 bases at V and 1 base at J; junction bases unmatched: 1. Germline V gene data show CDR1 as DFQATT and CDR2 as SNEGSKA (reference sequence). CDR3 length: 14 residues. The CDR3 here is CSARQGASGNTIYF. CDR3 in DNA: TGCAGTGCTAGACAGGGGGCGTCTGGAAACACCATATATTTT.

This clonotype was recorded at least ten times. CDR3 in DNA: TGTGCCAGCAGCCCGAGACAGGGGCGGGGGAACACTGAAGCTTTCTTT. Its translation is CASSPRQGRGNTEAFF. V is TRBV11-1 and J is TRBJ1-1, with 8 bases identical to TRBD1. Germline CDR1 SGHAT, CDR2 FQDESV (reference sequence). V lost 5 bases and J lost 1; bases outside the gene matches: 9. There are 16 residues in the CDR3.

The chain uses TRBV27 and TRBJ1-2; perhaps TRBD1 as D (5 bases). V was shortened by 5 bases and J by 6 bases, with 25 bases between the two germline ends. This CDR3 contains 17 residues. The germline CDR1 and CDR2 sequences are MNHEY and SMNVEV (reference sequence). CDR3: CASSNYLGGSRMDGYTF. The CDR3 DNA reads as TGTGCCAGCAGTAATTATTTGGGGGGTAGCAGGATGGATGGCTACACCTTC.

This chain connects TRBV6-2 or TRBV6-3 to TRBJ2-2; the D is unclear. CDR1 and CDR2 (germline): MNHEY, SVGEGT. V was trimmed by 0 bases and J by 9 bases, leaving 5 bases between them. The CDR3 has 12 residues. This CDR3 reads CASSYSFRELFF. The CDR3 region has the DNA TGTGCCAGCAGTTACTCTTTCCGGGAGCTGTTTTTT.

The rearrangement links TRBV3-1 to TRBJ2-7; no clear D gene. CDR3 length equals 13 residues. Looked up from germline, CDR1 is LGHDT and CDR2 is YNNKEL (reference sequence). V dropped 3 bases and J dropped 3 bases, with 9 bases sitting between them. CDR3 region: CASSQSTDYEQYF. The CDR3 bases are TGTGCCAGCAGCCAGAGTACAGACTACGAGCAGTACTTC.

This clonotype was counted many times. DNA of the CDR3: TGTGCCAGCAGCTTCCGGGAGGCCGGGGAGCTGTTTTTT. As protein: CASSFREAGELFF. The V and J genes are TRBV7-9 and TRBJ2-2, with TRBD2 matching 7 bases. The V gene's germline CDR1 is SEHNR and CDR2 FQNEAQ (reference sequence). The CDR3 spans 13 residues. After removal of 3 bases from V and 6 bases from J, the junction contained 1 base not matched to a gene.

This clonotype was counted at least ten times. V is TRBV11-1 and J is TRBJ2-7, with a possible D match to TRBD1 (6 bases). The length of the CDR3 is 13 residues. Germline V gene sequence: CDR1 SGHAT, CDR2 FQDESV (reference sequence). Trimming left V 3 bases short and J 3 bases short, with 9 bases between. The CDR3 region has the DNA TGTGCCAGCAGCTTCAACAGGGACTACGAGCAGTACTTC. It codes for CASSFNRDYEQYF.

This clonotype showed up many times. The rearrangement joins TRBV20-1 to TRBJ1-1; tentatively, D is TRBD1 (5 bases). The germline V gene has CDR1 DFQATT and CDR2 SNEGSKA (reference sequence). This CDR3 is built from 13 residues. Trimming shortened V by 6 bases and J by 1 base, and 12 bases separated the two germline ends. Here the CDR3 reads CSARAGGNTEAFF. In nucleotides, the CDR3 is TGCAGTGCCAGGGCCGGGGGGAACACTGAAGCTTTCTTT.

This clonotype was seen ten or more times. The chain employs TRBV20-1 and TRBJ1-3; D possibly corresponds to TRBD1 (5 bases). This CDR3 spans 15 amino acids. From germline, CDR1 is DFQATT and CDR2 SNEGSKA (reference sequence). Trimming left V 0 bases short and J 0 bases short, with 9 bases between. CDR3 bases: TGCAGTGCTAGAGATTTGGGACTCTCTGGAAACACCATATATTTT. Protein sequence: CSARDLGLSGNTIYF.

This chain connects TRBV5-1 to TRBJ2-6; D gene ambiguous. In germline, CDR1 is SGHRS, CDR2 YFSETQ. There are 15 residues in the CDR3. V dropped 0 bases and J dropped 1 base, with 5 bases sitting between them. The CDR3 loop is CASSLEDSGANVLTF. The CDR3 bases are TGCGCCAGCAGCTTGGAGGATTCTGGGGCCAACGTCCTGACTTTC.

On this clonotype: A much larger clone differs by one base, so this may be a read error. CDR3 sequence reads: CSVVLAGEACF. The CDR3 bases are TGCAGCGTTGTATTGGCGGGTGAAGCTTGCTTT. The chain has TRBV29-1 and TRBJ1-1; D is uncertain. The length of the CDR3 is 11 residues. Germline CDR1 and CDR2: SQVTM and ANQGSEA.

The chain links TRBV30 to TRBJ1-1; a weak D match, TRBD1 (6 bases). This CDR3 is 14 amino acids long. Germline V gene data show CDR1 as GTSNPN and CDR2 as SVGIG (reference sequence). Trimming left V 0 bases short and J 3 bases short, with 11 bases between. The CDR3 DNA is TGTGCCTGGAGTGTTCCCGGACAGCACACTGAAGCTTTCTTT. This codes for CAWSVPGQHTEAFF.

The V and J genes are TRBV12-3 or TRBV12-4 and TRBJ1-5, with 9 bases lining up with TRBD1. The CDR3 runs 15 residues. The J segment lost 0 bases and the V segment lost 5 bases, leaving 2 bases of the junction unmatched. This chain's CDR3 is CASSGTGPSNQPQHF. The CDR3 DNA reads TGTGCCAGCAGTGGGACAGGGCCTAGCAATCAGCCCCAGCATTTT.

The chain links TRBV12-3 or TRBV12-4 to TRBJ1-2; 9 nucleotides match TRBD1. The J segment lost 4 bases and the V segment lost 6 bases, leaving 6 bases of the junction unmatched. The CDR3 has 14 residues. The CDR3 DNA sequence: TGTGCCAGCAGCCAGGGACAGGGTCTCTATGGCTACACCTTC. Translated: CASSQGQGLYGYTF.

This clonotype was counted at least ten times. Written as DNA, the CDR3 is TGTGCCAGCAATGAGGCCGGGGAGCTGTTTTTT. Its translation is CASNEAGELFF. The chain couples TRBV12-3 or TRBV12-4 to TRBJ2-2; no definite D call. The V gene lost 7 bases and the J gene lost 6 bases, with 6 bases spanning the gap. This CDR3 has 11 residues.

There are many counts of this clonotype. The rearrangement uses TRBV15 and TRBJ1-1, with D possibly being TRBD1 (5 bases). The CDR3 contains 18 residues. V was trimmed by 5 bases and J by 2 bases, leaving 24 bases between them. The germline V gene encodes CDR1 LNHNV and CDR2 YYDKDF (reference sequence). DNA of the CDR3: TGTGCCACCAGCCCCGAGGGACCCGATACTATTAGAAACACTGAAGCTTTCTTT. This gives the protein CATSPEGPDTIRNTEAFF.

As concerns this clonotype: One junction end does not reproduce the germline sequence, and a read error may be involved. The V call is TRBV6-1, the J call TRBJ1-6; D is undetermined. This CDR3 contains 15 residues. Germline assignment: CDR1 MNHNS and CDR2 SASEGT. The CDR3 DNA follows: TGTGCCAGCCGTGAGGACGCCCGCGCTAATTCACCCCTCCACTTT. It encodes CASREDARANSPLHF.

This clonotype was counted between two and nine times. The chain links TRBV19 to TRBJ1-1, with 7 positions matching TRBD1. The CDR3 runs to 16 residues. V trimming: 3 bases; J trimming: 0 bases; junction bases outside the gene matches: 7. CDR1 and CDR2 from the germline V gene are LNHDA and SQIVND (reference sequence). The CDR3 spells CASSIRGTLMNTEAFF. For the CDR3, the DNA is TGTGCCAGTAGTATCAGGGGGACGCTTATGAACACTGAAGCTTTCTTT.

There are many counts of this clonotype. The chain recombines TRBV12-3 or TRBV12-4 with TRBJ1-5; 9 nucleotides align to TRBD1. There are 14 residues in the CDR3. With V trimmed by 5 bases and J by 11 bases, 10 bases remained unmatched. The CDR3 sequence: CASSGGTGHMAQHF. The CDR3, as DNA: TGTGCCAGCAGTGGGGGGACAGGGCATATGGCCCAGCATTTT.

The CDR3 coding sequence is TGTGCCAGCAGTTCGTCGGGGCCTTACTCACCCCTCCACTTT. Its translation: CASSSSGPYSPLHF. This chain joins TRBV28 and TRBJ1-6; D is possibly TRBD1 (5 bases). The germline V gene encodes CDR1 MDHEN and CDR2 SYDVKM. The CDR3 sequence is 14 residues long. V was trimmed by 4 bases and J by 10 bases, leaving 14 bases between them.